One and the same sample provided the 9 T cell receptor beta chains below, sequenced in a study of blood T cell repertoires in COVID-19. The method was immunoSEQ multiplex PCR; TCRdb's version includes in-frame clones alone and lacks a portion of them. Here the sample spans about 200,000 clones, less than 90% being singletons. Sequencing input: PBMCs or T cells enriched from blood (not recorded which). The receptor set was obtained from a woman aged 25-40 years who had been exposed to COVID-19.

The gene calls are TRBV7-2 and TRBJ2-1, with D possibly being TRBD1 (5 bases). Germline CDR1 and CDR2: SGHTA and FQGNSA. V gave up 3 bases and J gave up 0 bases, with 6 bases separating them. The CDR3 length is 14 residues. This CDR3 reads CASSFRVSYNEQFF. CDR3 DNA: TGTGCCAGCAGCTTCAGGGTCTCCTACAATGAGCAGTTCTTC.

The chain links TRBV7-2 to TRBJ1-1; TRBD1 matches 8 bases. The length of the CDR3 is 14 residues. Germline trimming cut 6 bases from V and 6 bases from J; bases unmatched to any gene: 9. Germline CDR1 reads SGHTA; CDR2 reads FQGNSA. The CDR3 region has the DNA TGTGCCAGCAGAAAACAGGGGGGGGTCGCTGAAGCTTTCTTT. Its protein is CASRKQGGVAEAFF.

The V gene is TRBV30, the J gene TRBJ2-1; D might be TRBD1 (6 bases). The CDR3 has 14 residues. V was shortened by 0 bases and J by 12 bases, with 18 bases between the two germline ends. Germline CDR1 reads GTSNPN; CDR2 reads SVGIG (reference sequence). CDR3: CAWSVLGQLPGQFF. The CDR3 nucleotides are TGTGCCTGGAGTGTGCTAGGACAGTTACCTGGGCAGTTCTTC.

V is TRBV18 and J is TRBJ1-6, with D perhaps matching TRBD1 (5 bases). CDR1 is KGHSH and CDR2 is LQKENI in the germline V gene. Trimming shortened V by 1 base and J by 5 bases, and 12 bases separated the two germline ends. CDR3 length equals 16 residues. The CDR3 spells CASSPRGLRNNSPLHF. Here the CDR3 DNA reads TGTGCCAGCTCACCACGGGGCCTCCGGAATAATTCACCCCTCCACTTT.

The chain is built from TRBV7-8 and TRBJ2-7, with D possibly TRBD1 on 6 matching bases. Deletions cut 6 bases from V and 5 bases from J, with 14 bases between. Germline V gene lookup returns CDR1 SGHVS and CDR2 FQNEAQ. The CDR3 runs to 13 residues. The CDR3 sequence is CASRNRDIDEQYF. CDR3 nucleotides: TGTGCCAGCAGAAACCGGGACATCGACGAGCAGTACTTC.

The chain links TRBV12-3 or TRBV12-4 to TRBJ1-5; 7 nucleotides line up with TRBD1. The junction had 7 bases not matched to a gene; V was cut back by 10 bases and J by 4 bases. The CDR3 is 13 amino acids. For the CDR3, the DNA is TGTGCCACCACTACAGGGGCGAATCAGCCCCAGCATTTT. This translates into CATTTGANQPQHF.

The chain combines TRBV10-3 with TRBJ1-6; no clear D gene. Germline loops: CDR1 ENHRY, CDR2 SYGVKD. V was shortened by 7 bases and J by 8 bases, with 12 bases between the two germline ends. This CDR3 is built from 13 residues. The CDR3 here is CAIKSRTDSPLHF. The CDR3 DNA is TGTGCCATCAAGTCCCGAACGGATTCACCCCTCCACTTT.

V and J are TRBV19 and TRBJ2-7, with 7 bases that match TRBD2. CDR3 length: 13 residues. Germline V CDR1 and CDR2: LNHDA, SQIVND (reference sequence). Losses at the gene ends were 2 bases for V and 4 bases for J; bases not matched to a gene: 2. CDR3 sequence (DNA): TGTGCCAGTAGTATATCACTAGCGTACGAGCAGTACTTC. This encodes CASSISLAYEQYF.

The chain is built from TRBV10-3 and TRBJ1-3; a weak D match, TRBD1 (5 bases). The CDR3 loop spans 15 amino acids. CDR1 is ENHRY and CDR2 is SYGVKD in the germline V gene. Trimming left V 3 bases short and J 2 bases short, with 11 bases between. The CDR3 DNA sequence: TGTGCCATCAGTGACGGGGGAGGCACTGGAAACACCATATATTTT. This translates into CAISDGGGTGNTIYF.